Shown below are 28 T cell receptor beta chains from a single sample sequenced in a study of beta chain features in type 1 diabetes. Study findings and constraints: Shorter TCRB CDR3s, moderately but significantly so, marked every one of the four CD4+ subsets in Type 1 diabetes patients.

Reverse transcribing all isolated RNA meant expressed TCRB transcripts were sequenced. Profiling relied on immunoSEQ multiplex PCR, and the TCRdb table lists in-frame clones only, not all of them. In the table there are some 150,000 clones, approximately 8.7% of which are singletons. No cognate antigen is known for these TCRs. Sequenced sample: central memory CD4+ T cells from blood. The receptors were sampled from a woman under 40 with type 1 diabetes.

The table lists this clone with a few counts. The chain uses TRBV2 and TRBJ2-5; 7 nucleotides line up with TRBD1. Per the germline V gene, CDR1 is SNHLY and CDR2 is FYNNEI. Trimming took 6 bases from V and 0 from J; bases not matched to a gene: 7. The CDR3 covers 15 residues. CDR3 residues: CASRLQGMYQETQYF. CDR3 nucleotides: TGTGCCAGCAGGCTACAGGGGATGTACCAAGAGACCCAGTACTTC.

V usage is TRBV19 and J usage is TRBJ1-5; perhaps TRBD1 as D (6 bases). Trimming left V 7 bases short and J 4 bases short, with 14 bases between. The CDR3 runs 14 residues. Looked up from germline, CDR1 is LNHDA and CDR2 is SQIVND (reference sequence). The CDR3 sequence: CASTQGNMNQPQHF. CDR3 coding DNA: TGTGCCAGTACACAGGGCAATATGAATCAGCCCCAGCATTTT. Full variable domain (remainder filled in from reference TRBV19 and TRBJ1-5): DGGITQSPKYLFRKEGQNVTLSCEQNLNHDAMYWYRQDPGQGLRLIYYSQIVNDFQKGDIAEGYSVSREKKESFPLTVTSAQKNPTAFYLCASTQGNMNQPQHFGDGTRLSIL.

This clone turned up a few times. The chain carries TRBV5-1 and TRBJ1-5; D remains unclear. The V gene lost 0 bases and the J gene lost 6 bases, with 10 bases spanning the gap. Germline V CDR1 and CDR2: SGHRS, YFSETQ. This CDR3 contains 14 residues. CDR3 protein: CASSLGEEGQPQHF. Here the CDR3 DNA reads TGCGCCAGCAGCTTGGGGGAGGAGGGTCAGCCCCAGCATTTT.

The V and J genes are TRBV30 and TRBJ2-5, with D hard to call. The V gene's germline CDR1 is GTSNPN and CDR2 SVGIG (reference sequence). The CDR3 has 14 amino acids. V lost 0 bases to trimming and J lost 1 base, with 9 bases between them. The CDR3 region is CAWSVGSFQETQYF. CDR3 coding DNA: TGTGCCTGGAGTGTTGGTAGTTTCCAAGAGACCCAGTACTTC.

The V gene is TRBV7-9, the J gene TRBJ2-6; tentative D call: TRBD1 (6 bases). V was trimmed by 3 bases and J by 8 bases, leaving 17 bases between them. The CDR3 totals 16 residues. Germline V gene data show CDR1 as SEHNR and CDR2 as FQNEAQ (reference sequence). CDR3 sequence reads: CASSFRAGESTNVLTF. CDR3 bases: TGTGCCAGCAGCTTTAGGGCAGGGGAATCGACCAACGTCCTGACTTTC.

This clone was seen a handful of times. The chain couples TRBV2 to TRBJ2-7, with D possibly TRBD2 on 5 matching bases. This CDR3 has 15 amino acids. Germline loops: CDR1 SNHLY, CDR2 FYNNEI. Trimming stripped 6 bases from V and 2 bases from J, with 17 bases between. Here the CDR3 reads CASRRTASVPYEQYF. CDR3 DNA sequence: TGTGCCAGCAGACGGACTGCCTCTGTACCCTACGAGCAGTACTTC.

This clone was counted a few times. CDR3 bases: TGCGCCAGCAGCTTGGCCTGGAACACTGAAGCTTTCTTT. This sequence encodes CASSLAWNTEAFF. The J gene is TRBJ1-1, the V gene TRBV5-1, with D uncertain. CDR3 length: 13 residues. Trimming took 0 bases from V and 1 from J, leaving 4 bases between them. Per germline, CDR1 SGHRS and CDR2 YFSETQ.

This clone was recorded many times. J is TRBJ2-5 and V is TRBV29-1; D gene ambiguous. Between the trimmed V and J ends, which lost 3 bases and 2 bases, there was a span of 7 bases. The CDR3 is 12 amino acids. Germline loops: CDR1 SQVTM, CDR2 ANQGSEA. In DNA form, the CDR3 reads TGCAGCGTTGAGAGCTGGCAAGAGACCCAGTACTTC. Translated: CSVESWQETQYF.

In this sample, this clone turned up a few times. V and J are TRBV30 and TRBJ2-7; 10 bases fit TRBD1. This CDR3 has 15 residues. With 5 bases clipped from V and 2 bases from J, the junction kept 9 bases outside the gene matches. Germline CDR1 reads GTSNPN; CDR2 reads SVGIG (reference sequence). The CDR3 sequence is CAWASRDRGTYEQYF. The CDR3 bases are TGTGCCTGGGCATCAAGGGACAGGGGTACCTACGAGCAGTACTTC.

This clone has only a few counts. The gene calls are TRBV5-1 and TRBJ1-1; D is unclear. CDR1 and CDR2 (germline): SGHRS, YFSETQ. Trimming stripped 0 bases from V and 8 bases from J, with 8 bases between. The CDR3 runs 12 residues. CDR3: CASSLAQSEAFF. The CDR3 DNA sequence: TGCGCCAGCAGCTTGGCACAGAGCGAAGCTTTCTTT.

The sample holds a few counts of this clone. The chain carries TRBV6-5 and TRBJ2-3, with D uncertain. V lost 7 bases, J lost 1 base, and 9 bases lay in between. This CDR3 is built from 13 residues. The germline CDR1 and CDR2 sequences are MNHEY and SVGAGI. In DNA, the CDR3 is TGTGCCAGCAAGGCTCTAGGCACAGATACGCAGTATTTT. Translating gives CASKALGTDTQYF.

This clone was seen a few times. Other DNA sequences in this sample translate to the same CDR3. V is TRBV30 and J is TRBJ2-5; the match to TRBD1 covers 8 bases. This CDR3 region has 13 residues. Germline V gene sequence: CDR1 GTSNPN, CDR2 SVGIG (reference sequence). V dropped 5 bases and J dropped 1; count of bases not matched to a gene: 3. The CDR3 DNA is TGTGCCTGGTCCGGGACAGGCCAAGAGACCCAGTACTTC. This gives the protein CAWSGTGQETQYF.

This chain connects TRBV6-6 to TRBJ1-4, with no clear D. There are 15 residues in the CDR3. V lost 4 bases and J lost 7, with 16 bases in between. Germline V gives CDR1 MNHNY, CDR2 SVGAGI (reference sequence). The CDR3 region has the DNA TGTGCCAGCAGTTTGCAGGAAGATGGGAGTGAAAAACTGTTTTTT. It encodes CASSLQEDGSEKLFF.

About this clone itself: At one end the junction does not follow the germline gene, possibly because of a read error. This chain joins TRBV27 and TRBJ1-2, with TRBD1 identical over 9 bases. The CDR3 is 13 amino acids. The germline gives CDR1 MNHEY, CDR2 SMNVEV (reference sequence). This chain's CDR3 is CASSPRTGEAISF. CDR3 nucleotides: TGTGCCAGCAGTCCACGGACAGGGGAGGCCATCTCCTTC.

V gene TRBV12-5 combines with J gene TRBJ1-1; no clear D. The ends were cut back, 2 bases at V and 4 bases at J, with 5 bases in the middle. The germline V gene encodes CDR1 LGHNT and CDR2 FRNRAP. This CDR3 region has 12 residues. CDR3 region: CASGLSRTEAFF. The CDR3 bases are TGTGCTAGTGGTTTGAGCCGCACTGAAGCTTTCTTT.

This clone has more than one count but fewer than ten. The V and J genes are TRBV18 and TRBJ1-1; 7 nucleotides line up with TRBD1. The germline gives CDR1 KGHSH, CDR2 LQKENI. The V gene end was trimmed by 4 bases and the J gene end by 5 bases; junction bases not matched to a gene: 10. The CDR3 spans 15 residues. The CDR3: CASSRRQGGLTEAFF. CDR3 nucleotide sequence: TGTGCCAGCTCACGACGACAAGGGGGCTTGACTGAAGCTTTCTTT. Complete variable domain (other parts from reference TRBV18 and TRBJ1-1): NAGVMQNPRHLVRRRGQEARLRCSPMKGHSHVYWYRQLPEEGLKFMVYLQKENIIDESGMPKERFSAEFPKEGPSILRIQQVVRGDSAAYFCASSRRQGGLTEAFFGQGTRLTVV.

This clone was seen only a few times. This rearrangement joins TRBV28 to TRBJ1-2; 11 bases align to TRBD1. Trimming at V came to 1 base and at J to 8 bases, leaving 6 bases not matched to a gene. In germline, CDR1 is MDHEN, CDR2 SYDVKM. The CDR3 is made up of 15 amino acids. The CDR3 protein is CASSLYGQGAEGYTF. CDR3 sequence (DNA): TGTGCCAGCAGTTTATACGGACAGGGGGCTGAGGGCTACACCTTC.

This chain joins TRBV27 and TRBJ1-1, with 9 bases aligning to TRBD1. Germline V gives CDR1 MNHEY, CDR2 SMNVEV (reference sequence). V shed 6 bases and J 6 bases; nucleotides not matched to a gene: 5. This CDR3 has 13 amino acids. The CDR3 DNA sequence: TGTGCCAGCAGATCACAGGGGGCGGCTGAAGCTTTCTTT. It yields the protein CASRSQGAAEAFF.

The gene calls are TRBV4-1 and TRBJ2-1; D may be TRBD2 (5 bases). The CDR3 is 14 amino acids. The germline V gene encodes CDR1 MGHRA and CDR2 YSYEKL. The V end lost 5 bases, the J end lost 9 bases, and 17 bases lay between the germline ends. The CDR3 is CASSTRLAGAEQFF. The DNA for the CDR3 is TGCGCCAGCAGCACAAGGCTAGCCGGAGCTGAGCAGTTCTTC.

This clone was counted only a few times. The V call is TRBV5-1, the J call TRBJ2-5; D is perhaps TRBD1 (6 bases). Germline lookup yields CDR1 SGHRS and CDR2 YFSETQ. The CDR3 has 13 residues. Deletions cut 0 bases from V and 4 bases from J, with 7 bases between. CDR3 nucleotide sequence: TGCGCCAGCAGCTTGGACAGGGCAGAGACCCAGTACTTC. Translating it yields CASSLDRAETQYF. Supplemented by reference TRBV5-1 and TRBJ2-5, the full variable domain reads KAGVTQTPRYLIKTRGQQVTLSCSPISGHRSVSWYQQTPGQGLQFLFEYFSETQRNKGNFPGRFSGRQFSNSRSEMNVSTLELGDSALYLCASSLDRAETQYFGPGTRLLVL.

In this sample, this clone turned up a few times. The V gene is TRBV5-1, the J gene TRBJ2-1, with 7 bases aligning to TRBD2. Germline CDR1 and CDR2: SGHRS and YFSETQ. The length of the CDR3 is 16 residues. V trimming: 4 bases; J trimming: 4 bases; junction bases outside the gene matches: 11. CDR3 sequence (DNA): TGCGCCAGCAGCCCCCAAATGACTAGCCGTTACAATGAGCAGTTCTTC. The encoded protein is CASSPQMTSRYNEQFF.

Only a few counts were recorded for this clone. The V gene is TRBV30, the J gene TRBJ1-2; D gene unclear. Germline loops: CDR1 GTSNPN, CDR2 SVGIG (reference sequence). V was clipped by 3 bases and J by 7 bases, with 9 bases between them. The CDR3 length is 11 residues. The CDR3 sequence: CAWRAAGGYTF. CDR3 in DNA: TGTGCCTGGAGGGCGGCGGGTGGCTACACCTTC. The full variable domain, its missing parts supplied by reference TRBV30 and TRBJ1-2, is SQTIHQWPATLVQPVGSPLSLECTVEGTSNPNLYWYRQAAGRGLQLLFYSVGIGQISSEVPQNLSASRPQDRQFILSSKKLLLSDSGFYLCAWRAAGGYTFGSGTRLTVV.

The rearrangement uses TRBV7-9 and TRBJ2-7; possible D gene TRBD2, 6 bases. From germline, CDR1 is SEHNR and CDR2 FQNEAQ (reference sequence). The CDR3 contains 12 residues. The germline V and J ends were trimmed by 4 bases and 7 bases, with 11 bases remaining between them. The CDR3 sequence: CASSSRDWEQYF. CDR3 nucleotide sequence: TGTGCCAGCAGCTCACGGGACTGGGAGCAGTACTTC. The variable domain in full, completed from reference TRBV7-9 and TRBJ2-7, reads DTGVSQNPRHKITKRGQNVTFRCDPISEHNRLYWYRQTLGQGPEFLTYFQNEAQLEKSRLLSDRFSAERPKGSFSTLEIQRTEQGDSAMYLCASSSRDWEQYFGPGTRLTVT.

This clone occurred a few times. This chain links TRBV30 with TRBJ2-3; TRBD2 agrees at 9 bases. The CDR3 contains 14 residues. Trimming removed 3 bases from V and 1 base from J; junction bases left unmatched: 2. Germline values: CDR1 GTSNPN, CDR2 SVGIG (reference sequence). CDR3 nucleotides: TGTGCCTGGAGCTCTAGCGGGGGCACAGATACGCAGTATTTT. Amino acids: CAWSSSGGTDTQYF.

The rearrangement links TRBV2 to TRBJ1-5, with 11 bases that match TRBD1. Germline lookup yields CDR1 SNHLY and CDR2 FYNNEI. The CDR3 totals 14 residues. V dropped 6 bases and J dropped 8; count of bases not matched to a gene: 6. The CDR3 region is CASSSRTGGEPQHF. CDR3 coding DNA: TGTGCCAGCAGCTCCAGGACAGGGGGCGAGCCCCAGCATTTT.

This clone was counted a few times. V and J are TRBV7-3 and TRBJ2-3, with TRBD2 as a possible D gene (5 bases). CDR1 SGHTA and CDR2 FQGTGA come from the germline V gene. V dropped 5 bases and J dropped 3 bases, with 15 bases sitting between them. The CDR3 is 15 amino acids. The CDR3 reads CASSPRRSATDTQYF. The CDR3 coding sequence is TGTGCCAGCAGCCCCAGGAGGTCAGCTACAGATACGCAGTATTTT.

This chain connects TRBV4-2 to TRBJ1-1; no firm D call. V dropped 4 bases and J dropped 0 bases, with 15 bases sitting between them. CDR1 and CDR2 (germline): LGHNA, YNFKEQ. This CDR3 is built from 16 residues. DNA of the CDR3: TGTGCCAGCAGCCTTCATGGCTCCACCATGAACACTGAAGCTTTCTTT. Protein product: CASSLHGSTMNTEAFF.

This clone was picked up a small number of times. J is TRBJ1-5 and V is TRBV7-2; 7 positions agree with TRBD1. The J segment lost 5 bases and the V segment lost 5 bases, leaving 6 bases of the junction unmatched. CDR1 and CDR2 from the germline V gene are SGHTA and FQGNSA. The CDR3 extends over 14 amino acids. CDR3 nucleotide sequence: TGTGCCAGCAGCGCCCGACAGGGTCATCAGCCCCAGCATTTT. The encoded protein is CASSARQGHQPQHF.